A single sample is the source of the 23 T cell receptor beta chains below, sequenced in a study of blood T cell repertoires in COVID-19. Using immunoSEQ multiplex PCR, the repertoire was profiled, and TCRdb retains in-frame clones only, with some absent. The sample consists of over 130,000 clones, around three quarters of them appearing once. The sequencing input was peripheral blood. These receptor sequences come from a man aged 45 to 65 with acute or convalescent COVID-19.

The sample holds one count of this clone. The sample holds other DNA sequences that translate to the same CDR3. This chain joins TRBV5-1 and TRBJ2-2; TRBD2 aligns across 8 bases. V was clipped by 2 bases and J by 1 base; unmatched bases: 1. Looked up from germline, CDR1 is SGHRS and CDR2 is YFSETQ. This CDR3 has 15 residues. CDR3 loop: CASSFAGGNTGELFF. The CDR3 DNA reads TGCGCCAGCAGCTTTGCGGGGGGGAACACCGGGGAGCTGTTTTTT.

This chain uses TRBV9 with TRBJ1-6; possibly TRBD1 for D (6 bases). The germline V gene has CDR1 SGDLS and CDR2 YYNGEE. This CDR3 has 17 amino acids. The V end lost 3 bases, the J end lost 6 bases, and 19 bases lay between the germline ends. CDR3: CASSEYPRQVVNSPLHF. In DNA, the CDR3 is TGTGCCAGCAGCGAATATCCCCGACAGGTAGTTAATTCACCCCTCCACTTT.

The chain links TRBV14 to TRBJ1-1, with unresolved D. V lost 1 base and J lost 1, with 10 bases in between. Germline lookup yields CDR1 SGHDN and CDR2 FVKESK. This CDR3 spans 15 amino acids. CDR3 coding DNA: TGTGCCAGCAGCCAAGCTCGAAGAGGGAACACTGAAGCTTTCTTT. This encodes CASSQARRGNTEAFF.

The chain recombines TRBV24-1 with TRBJ2-1; 9 bases align to TRBD2. This CDR3 contains 15 residues. The V gene end was trimmed by 3 bases and the J gene end by 6 bases; junction bases not matched to a gene: 5. Germline V gene data show CDR1 as KGHDR and CDR2 as SFDVKD. This chain's CDR3 is CATSDGGLAGNEQFF. The CDR3 DNA is TGTGCCACCAGTGATGGGGGACTAGCTGGCAATGAGCAGTTCTTC.

J is TRBJ2-7 and V is TRBV21-1; TRBD1, the D gene given by the table, was not confirmed from the DNA. TRBV21-1 is shown as a pseudogene. CDR3 size: 18 residues. The CDR3 sequence: CASSKGRDSQSHSYEQYV. As DNA, the CDR3 is TGTGCCAGCAGCAAAGGGCGGGACAGTCAGTCCCACTCCTACGAGCAGTACGTC.

The CDR3 region has the DNA TGTGCCAGCAGTTACTCGATGGGAGTAGTGGGCAATGAGCAGTTCTTC. This gives the protein CASSYSMGVVGNEQFF. The chain joins TRBV6-6 to TRBJ2-1; a possible D gene is TRBD2 (5 bases). The CDR3 length is 16 residues. CDR1 MNHNY and CDR2 SVGAGI come from the germline V gene (reference sequence). Deletions cut 0 bases from V and 6 bases from J, with 15 bases between.

V is TRBV24-1 and J is TRBJ2-7, with D perhaps matching TRBD1 (6 bases). Germline V lookup: CDR1 KGHDR, CDR2 SFDVKD. The CDR3 consists of 15 residues. The V end was cut by 6 bases, the J end by 3 bases, with 17 bases between. The DNA for the CDR3 is TGTGCCACCAGTACCGACAGGCTCGGCTTCTACGAGCAGTACGTC. It specifies CATSTDRLGFYEQYV.

This clone was observed a handful of times. The V call is TRBV3-1 (or the pseudogene TRBV3-2), the J call TRBJ2-5, with 9 nucleotides matching TRBD2. The V and J ends lost 0 bases and 1 base, in that order; junction bases with no gene match: 6. This CDR3 spans 17 amino acids. CDR1 and CDR2 (germline): LGHDT, YNNKEL (reference sequence). The DNA for the CDR3 is TGTGCCAGCAGCCAAGATATGGTAGCGGGGGTCCAAGAGACCCAGTACTTC. Its translation: CASSQDMVAGVQETQYF.

The gene calls are TRBV7-9 and TRBJ2-3; the match to TRBD1 covers 8 bases. Germline V gives CDR1 SEHNR, CDR2 FQNEAQ (reference sequence). V was pared by 1 base and J by 6 bases, with 3 bases of the junction left unmatched. The CDR3 is 14 amino acids. The CDR3 here is CASSLGQGADTQYF. The CDR3 DNA sequence: TGTGCCAGCAGCTTAGGGCAGGGGGCGGATACGCAGTATTTT.

About this clone: This specimen includes other DNA sequences encoding the same CDR3. The rearrangement uses TRBV2 and TRBJ1-6, with a tentative D call TRBD1 (5 bases). Between the trimmed V and J ends, which lost 0 bases and 7 bases, there was a span of 7 bases. Germline loops: CDR1 SNHLY, CDR2 FYNNEI. The CDR3 has 14 residues. The CDR3 here is CASSEARQNSPLHF. The CDR3 DNA sequence: TGTGCCAGCAGTGAAGCGCGACAGAATTCACCCCTCCACTTT.

CDR3 in amino acids: CASSATGGYGYTF. CDR3 coding DNA: TGCGCCAGCAGTGCAACAGGGGGCTATGGCTACACCTTC. The chain uses TRBV10-1 and TRBJ1-2; 8 nucleotides line up with TRBD1. Germline V gives CDR1 WNHNN, CDR2 SYGVQD (reference sequence). The CDR3 is made up of 13 amino acids. The junction had 2 bases not matched to a gene; V was cut back by 4 bases and J by 4 bases.

A single count supports this clone. This chain links TRBV30 with TRBJ2-2; a possible D gene is TRBD1 (7 bases). Trimming pared 1 base from V and 1 base from J, leaving 13 bases between. The V gene's germline CDR1 is GTSNPN and CDR2 SVGIG (reference sequence). This CDR3 is built from 16 residues. CDR3 loop: CAWSDGRTGNTGELFF. In DNA, the CDR3 is TGTGCCTGGAGTGATGGGAGGACAGGGAACACCGGGGAGCTGTTTTTT.

The table lists this clone with many counts. This rearrangement joins TRBV28 to TRBJ2-1; D perhaps matches TRBD2 (6 bases). Trimming removed 5 bases at V and 8 bases at J, with 16 bases between. Germline V CDR1 and CDR2: MDHEN, SYDVKM. This CDR3 spans 14 amino acids. In DNA, the CDR3 is TGTGCCAGCAGTCCAAGACTAGTTCAGGATGAGCAGTTCTTC. Translation gives CASSPRLVQDEQFF.

This chain links TRBV6-6 with TRBJ1-2, with D possibly TRBD1 on 6 matching bases. CDR1 and CDR2 from the germline V gene are MNHNY and SVGAGI (reference sequence). V was pared by 8 bases and J by 8 bases, with 15 bases between. The CDR3 has 12 residues. The CDR3 DNA reads as TGTGCCAGCTCGGGGAGGGGGGTAGGCTACACCTTC. Its protein is CASSGRGVGYTF.

This chain joins TRBV10-3 and TRBJ1-2; D is perhaps TRBD1 (5 bases). Germline-derived CDR1 and CDR2 are ENHRY and SYGVKD. The CDR3 sequence is 13 residues long. The V gene lost 6 bases and the J gene lost 8 bases, with 16 bases spanning the gap. The CDR3 loop is CAIRGTPATGYTF. CDR3 nucleotides: TGTGCCATCAGAGGGACTCCCGCAACGGGCTACACCTTC.

The CDR3 is CASSVGTSGGAGDTQYF. In DNA form, the CDR3 reads TGTGCCAGCAGTGTAGGGACTAGCGGGGGGGCCGGAGATACGCAGTATTTT. The chain uses TRBV2 and TRBJ2-3; 16 nucleotides align to TRBD2. Germline CDR1 and CDR2: SNHLY and FYNNEI. The CDR3 extends over 17 amino acids. V was pared by 4 bases and J by 5 bases, with 6 bases of the junction left unmatched.

The J gene is TRBJ1-1, the V gene TRBV12-2. TRBV12-2 is reported as a pseudogene. This CDR3 has 12 amino acids. As DNA, the CDR3 is TGTGCAAGTCGCTGGGAGGGGACTGAAGCTTTCTTT. Encoded protein: CASRWEGTEAFF.

The J gene is TRBJ1-1, the V gene TRBV6-5; D gene unclear. V was trimmed by 2 bases and J by 1 base, leaving 8 bases between them. Germline loops: CDR1 MNHEY, CDR2 SVGAGI. This CDR3 region has 14 residues. The CDR3 loop is CASSYPGRNTEAFF. The CDR3 DNA follows: TGTGCCAGCAGTTACCCCGGGAGGAACACTGAAGCTTTCTTT.

Only one count was recorded for this clone. This rearrangement joins TRBV7-8 to TRBJ1-1, with D perhaps matching TRBD1 (6 bases). V lost 3 bases to trimming and J lost 5 bases, with 16 bases between them. From germline, CDR1 is SGHVS and CDR2 FQNEAQ. The CDR3 is made up of 15 amino acids. CDR3 nucleotides: TGTGCCAGCAGCTTGGGTTGGGGGCGCGAAACTGAAGCTTTCTTT. Translation gives CASSLGWGRETEAFF.

J is TRBJ1-2 and V is TRBV18; 7 bases fit TRBD1. Germline CDR1 KGHSH, CDR2 LQKENI. V trimming: 6 bases; J trimming: 3 bases; junction bases outside the gene matches: 4. This CDR3 region has 13 residues. CDR3 amino acids: CASSRGQDYGYTF. CDR3 nucleotides: TGTGCCAGCTCTCGAGGACAGGACTATGGCTACACCTTC.

The chain couples TRBV27 to TRBJ2-1, with TRBD1 matching 8 bases. Germline V gene lookup returns CDR1 MNHEY and CDR2 SMNVEV (reference sequence). J gave up 2 bases and V 3 bases, and 6 bases lay outside the gene matches. The CDR3 covers 16 residues. CDR3 bases: TGTGCCAGCAGTTTCCCGGACAGGGACACCTACAATGAGCAGTTCTTC. This encodes CASSFPDRDTYNEQFF.

This clone occurred once. The rearrangement uses TRBV7-2 and TRBJ1-2, with 7 bases identical to TRBD1. Germline CDR1 reads SGHTA; CDR2 reads FQGNSA. This CDR3 has 14 amino acids. With V trimmed by 1 base and J by 3 bases, 2 bases remained unmatched. The CDR3 loop reads CASSLVQGDYGYTF. The CDR3 coding sequence is TGTGCCAGCAGCTTAGTTCAGGGGGACTATGGCTACACCTTC. Together with reference TRBV7-2 and TRBJ1-2, the CDR3 gives the full variable domain: GAGVSQSPSNKVTEKGKDVELRCDPISGHTALYWYRQSLGQGLEFLIYFQGNSAPDKSGLPSDRFSAERTGGSVSTLTIQRTQQEDSAVYLCASSLVQGDYGYTFGSGTRLTVV.

The rearrangement uses TRBV5-6 and TRBJ2-5; D remains unclear. CDR1 and CDR2 (germline): SGHDT, YYEEEE. Trimming took off 0 bases at V and 5 bases at J, with 8 bases between the two ends. The CDR3 consists of 13 residues. CDR3 loop: CASSLAQRETQYF. For the CDR3, the DNA is TGTGCCAGCAGCTTGGCCCAGAGGGAGACCCAGTACTTC.